This entry lists 5 T cell receptor beta chains sequenced from one sample in a study of CD8 T cells in acute hepatitis C reinfection. This table comes from immunoSEQ multiplex PCR, and its TCRdb copy is limited to in-frame clones, with some not included. The sample consists of about 38,000 clones, 70% to 90% of them appearing once. Sample time point: naive CD8 control sorted from an acute-time-point sample. The sequencing input was naive CD8+ T cells from PBMCs. The receptors derive from a woman aged 18-29 years who spontaneously cleared hepatitis C infection.

This chain links TRBV6-1 with TRBJ2-2; D ambiguous. The CDR3 runs 15 residues. The germline V and J ends were trimmed by 1 base and 3 bases, with 9 bases remaining between them. CDR1 is MNHNS and CDR2 is SASEGT in the germline V gene. The CDR3 region has the DNA TGTGCCAGCAGTGAAGGTGCGTCAGACACCGGGGAGCTGTTTTTT. It yields the protein CASSEGASDTGELFF.

V is TRBV15 and J is TRBJ1-2, with D perhaps TRBD1 (6 bases). V dropped 0 bases and J dropped 7 bases, with 15 bases sitting between them. Germline values: CDR1 LNHNV, CDR2 YYDKDF (reference sequence). The CDR3 has 15 residues. CDR3 nucleotides: TGTGCCACCAGCAGAGACGAACAGGGATCCGGTGGCTACACCTTC. Protein: CATSRDEQGSGGYTF.

The V gene is TRBV5-5, the J gene TRBJ2-7, with D maybe TRBD1 (6 bases). V lost 4 bases and J lost 0, with 17 bases in between. In germline, CDR1 is SGHKS, CDR2 YYEKEE (reference sequence). The CDR3 runs 16 residues. The CDR3 region has the DNA TGTGCCAGCAGCCCGACCGGGACACTTAGCTCCTACGAGCAGTACTTC. Its translation: CASSPTGTLSSYEQYF.

The CDR3 region has the DNA TGTGCCAGCAGCCCATCACTAGCGGGGGACCGAATGGCCCAGTACTTC. Protein: CASSPSLAGDRMAQYF. This chain joins TRBV5-4 and TRBJ2-5; 11 bases fit TRBD2. Germline lookup yields CDR1 SGHNT and CDR2 YYREEE (reference sequence). The CDR3 covers 16 residues. V was clipped by 4 bases and J by 9 bases; unmatched bases: 14.

CDR3 sequence (DNA): TGTGCCAGCAGCGCTGCCGGTTACCTCACAGATACGCAGTATTTT. Protein product: CASSAAGYLTDTQYF. The chain joins TRBV7-2 to TRBJ2-3; D is uncertain. In germline, CDR1 is SGHTA, CDR2 FQGNSA. This CDR3 contains 15 residues. Trimming left V 5 bases short and J 2 bases short, with 14 bases between.